The sequence of this T cell receptor beta chain was determined in a study of cytomegalovirus exposure and HLA in healthy donors. This clone was picked up a small number of times. PCR amplification relied on 60 Vbeta primers (plus 13 Jbeta primers). Clones were sequenced by immunoSEQ multiplex PCR, and TCRdb holds only the in-frame ones, with some missing. The sample lists 95,000 to 100,000 clones, roughly 10% occurring once. V trimming: 5 bases; J trimming: 9 bases; junction bases outside the gene matches: 8. The CDR3 is 15 amino acids. Germline V lookup: CDR1 LGHNT, CDR2 FRNRAP. The chain combines TRBV12-5 with TRBJ2-1; 12 nucleotides line up with TRBD2. The clonotype comes from a man in his fifties or sixties in good health and CMV-seropositive. Specimen: PBMCs. The DNA of the CDR3 is TGTGCTAGTGGTGACCTAGCGGGAGGGCCTCGTGAGCAGTTCTTC. It encodes CASGDLAGGPREQFF.